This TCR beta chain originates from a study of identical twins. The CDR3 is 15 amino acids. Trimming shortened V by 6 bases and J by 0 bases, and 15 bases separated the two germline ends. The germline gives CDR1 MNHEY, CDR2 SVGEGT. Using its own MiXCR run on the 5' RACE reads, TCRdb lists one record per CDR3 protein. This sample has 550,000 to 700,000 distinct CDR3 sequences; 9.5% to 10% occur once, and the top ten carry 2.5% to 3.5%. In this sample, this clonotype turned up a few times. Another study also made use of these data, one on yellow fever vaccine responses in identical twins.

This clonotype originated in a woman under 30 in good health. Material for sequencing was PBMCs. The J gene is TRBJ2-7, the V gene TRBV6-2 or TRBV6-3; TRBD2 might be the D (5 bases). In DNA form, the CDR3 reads TGTGCCAGCAGCCGGCCCGGGGTCACCTCCTACGAGCAGTACTTC. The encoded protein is CASSRPGVTSYEQYF.